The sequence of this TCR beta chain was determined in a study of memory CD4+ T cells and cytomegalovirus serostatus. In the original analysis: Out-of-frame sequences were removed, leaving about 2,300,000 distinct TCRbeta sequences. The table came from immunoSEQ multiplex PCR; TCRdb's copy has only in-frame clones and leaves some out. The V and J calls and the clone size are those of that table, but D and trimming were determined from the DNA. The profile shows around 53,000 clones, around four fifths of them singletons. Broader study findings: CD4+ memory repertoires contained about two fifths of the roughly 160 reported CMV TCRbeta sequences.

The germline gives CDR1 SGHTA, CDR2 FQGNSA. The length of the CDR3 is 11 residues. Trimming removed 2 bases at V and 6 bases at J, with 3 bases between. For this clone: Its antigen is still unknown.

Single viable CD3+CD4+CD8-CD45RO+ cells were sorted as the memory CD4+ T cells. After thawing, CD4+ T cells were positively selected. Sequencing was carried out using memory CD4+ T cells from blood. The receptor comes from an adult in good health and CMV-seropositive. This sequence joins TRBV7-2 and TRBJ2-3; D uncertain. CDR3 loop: CASSLMDTQYF. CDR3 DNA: TGTGCCAGCAGCTTAATGGATACGCAGTATTTT.